By frequency in the sample, the clone carrying this T cell receptor beta chain is medium-sized. This specimen belongs to a study of T cells in localized non-small cell lung cancer. Here immunoSEQ multiplex PCR was the method, and the copy in TCRdb shows in-frame clones only, minus some. The sample has roughly 1,500 clones, around 25% seen once. This CDR3 contains 14 residues. CDR1 is MDHEN, CDR2 SYDVKM, per germline. V trimming: 4 bases; J trimming: 7 bases; junction bases outside the gene matches: 4. The sequence derives from a male donor older than 55 with stage II squamous cell lung carcinoma. This specimen was lung tumor tissue, taken before any cancer treatment. The rearrangement links TRBV28 to TRBJ1-4; TRBD1 matches 9 bases. The CDR3 DNA reads TGTGCCAGCAGTTCCGGGACAGGGCGTGAAAAACTGTTTTTT. Protein product: CASSSGTGREKLFF.